This is a list of T cell receptor beta chains from one sample in a study of blood T cell repertoires in COVID-19. This table comes from immunoSEQ multiplex PCR, and its TCRdb copy is limited to in-frame clones, with some not included. The sample carries fewer than 600,000 clones, 75% to 90% recorded once. Source material: peripheral blood. The receptors come from a man younger than 30 with COVID-19, enrolled during active disease. CDR3s include the opening cysteine and the closing phenylalanine or tryptophan. The D gene is left open where the match is weak. The size of a clone is reported for some rows only, either as once, few or many, or as a class for expanded clones.

J gene | V gene | clone size | D gene | CDR3 protein | CDR3 DNA
TRBJ2-3 | TRBV5-1 | once | . | CASSPYGGRPSTDTQYF | TGCGCCAGCAGCCCATATGGGGGGAGGCCTAGCACAGATACGCAGTATTTT
TRBJ1-1 | TRBV27 | . | . | CASRSRGNTEAFF | TGTGCCAGCAGATCGCGGGGAAACACTGAAGCTTTCTTT
TRBJ2-1 | TRBV29-1 | . | TRBD2 | CSVQKTSGNNEQFF | TGCAGCGTCCAGAAGACTAGCGGGAACAATGAGCAGTTCTTC
TRBJ2-1 | TRBV12-3/TRBV12-4 | once | . | CASSKISGGEQFF | TGTGCCAGCAGTAAAATCTCCGGCGGCGAGCAGTTCTTC
TRBJ2-1 | TRBV19 | . | . | CASSIVGVNEQFF | TGTGCCAGTAGTATTGTCGGAGTCAATGAGCAGTTCTTC
TRBJ1-2 | TRBV7-8 | . | TRBD1 | CASRGGQGDYGYTF | TGTGCCAGTCGGGGGGGACAGGGGGACTATGGCTACACCTTC
TRBJ2-3 | TRBV5-5 | . | TRBD1 | CASSSVGDRGYPQYF | TGTGCCAGCAGCTCGGTCGGCGACAGGGGGTATCCGCAGTATTTT
TRBJ1-2 | TRBV3-1/TRBV3-2 | . | TRBD1 | CASSLTGVGYTF | TGTGCCAGCAGCTTAACAGGGGTTGGCTACACCTTC
TRBJ2-1 | TRBV19 | . | TRBD2 | CASSNQAGGVFINEQFF | TGTGCCAGTAGCAACCAAGCGGGAGGGGTCTTTATTAATGAGCAGTTCTTC
TRBJ2-7 | TRBV12-5 | . | . | CASGLRGSEQYF | TGTGCTAGTGGTTTGCGAGGTAGCGAGCAGTACTTC
TRBJ2-7 | TRBV5-1 | . | . | CASTQGGEPYEQYF | TGCGCCAGCACCCAAGGGGGGGAACCCTACGAGCAGTACTTC
TRBJ2-5 | TRBV6-5 | . | . | CASGTGEGTQYF | TGTGCCAGCGGAACAGGAGAAGGGACCCAGTACTTC
TRBJ1-6 | TRBV9 | . | . | CASSTRQVGSPLHF | TGTGCCAGCAGCACCCGACAAGTAGGATCACCCCTCCACTTT
TRBJ2-3 | TRBV30 | . | . | CAWSLQEGTQYF | TGTGCCTGGAGTCTACAAGAGGGTACGCAGTATTTT
TRBJ2-5 | TRBV5-1 | . | . | CASSVGETQYF | TGCGCCAGCTCAGTCGGGGAGACCCAGTACTTC
TRBJ1-5 | TRBV18 | . | . | CASSPYRVPLSGRLPQHF | TGTGCCAGCTCACCTTACAGGGTACCCCTTTCTGGGCGATTGCCCCAGCATTTT
TRBJ2-1 | TRBV29-1 | . | TRBD2 | CSVGGTSGSHEQFF | TGCAGCGTTGGCGGGACTAGCGGGAGCCATGAGCAGTTCTTC
TRBJ2-7 | TRBV9 | few | . | CASSVATGYEQYF | TGTGCCAGCAGCGTAGCAACAGGCTACGAGCAGTACTTC
TRBJ1-5 | TRBV2 | . | TRBD1 | CASSSRIRGDQPQHF | TGTGCCAGCTCTTCTCGGATCAGGGGGGATCAGCCCCAGCATTTT
TRBJ2-1 | TRBV5-4 | few | TRBD1 | CASSSGTGDYNEQFF | TGTGCCAGCAGCTCCGGGACAGGTGATTACAATGAGCAGTTCTTC